At least ten counts were recorded for the clone carrying this T cell receptor (beta chain). Its cognate antigen is unknown. Amplification of TCR beta CDR3 regions was performed using RNA transcripts as template. During a first-round RT-PCR of the TCR CDR3, the HTBI primer set was used. A single record per CDR3 protein comes from TCRdb applying MiXCR to the multiplex PCR reads. This table has around 110,000 distinct CDR3 sequences, approximately 15% appearing once. The V gene lost 2 bases and the J gene lost 5 bases, with 13 bases spanning the gap. The V gene's germline CDR1 is DFQATT and CDR2 SNEGSKA (reference sequence). The CDR3 totals 14 residues. The data were taken from a study of T cells in Graves' hyperthyroidism and ophthalmopathy. The patients, who ranged from 18 to 65 in age, presented with newly diagnosed hyperthyroidism lasting under 2 months. Findings of the study overall: Before onset, by a median of around six months, the model predicted ophthalmopathy.

The J gene is TRBJ2-1, the V gene TRBV20-1; D remains ambiguous. The sample taken for sequencing was blood. The TCR was taken from a woman between 45 and 60 years old with Graves' hyperthyroidism. The CDR3 here is CSARSAKENNEQFF. CDR3 coding DNA: TGCAGTGCTAGATCGGCCAAAGAAAACAATGAGCAGTTCTTC.